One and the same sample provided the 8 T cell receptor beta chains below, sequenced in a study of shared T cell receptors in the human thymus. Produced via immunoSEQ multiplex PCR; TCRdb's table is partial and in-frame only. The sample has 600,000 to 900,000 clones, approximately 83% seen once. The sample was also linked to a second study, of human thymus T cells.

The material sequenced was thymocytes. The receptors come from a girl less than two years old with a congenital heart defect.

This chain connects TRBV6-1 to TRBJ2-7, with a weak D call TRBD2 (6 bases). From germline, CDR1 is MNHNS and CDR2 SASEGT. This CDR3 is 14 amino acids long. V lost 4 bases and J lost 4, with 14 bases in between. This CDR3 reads CASSVRDSKYEQYF. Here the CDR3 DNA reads TGTGCCAGCAGTGTCCGGGACTCGAAATACGAGCAGTACTTC.

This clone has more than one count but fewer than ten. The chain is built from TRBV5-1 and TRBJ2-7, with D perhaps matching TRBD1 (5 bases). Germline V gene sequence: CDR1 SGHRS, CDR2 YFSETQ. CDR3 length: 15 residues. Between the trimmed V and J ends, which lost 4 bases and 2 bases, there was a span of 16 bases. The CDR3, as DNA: TGCGCCAGCAGCCCGACCCTGGACAATCCCTACGAGCAGTACTTC. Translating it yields CASSPTLDNPYEQYF.

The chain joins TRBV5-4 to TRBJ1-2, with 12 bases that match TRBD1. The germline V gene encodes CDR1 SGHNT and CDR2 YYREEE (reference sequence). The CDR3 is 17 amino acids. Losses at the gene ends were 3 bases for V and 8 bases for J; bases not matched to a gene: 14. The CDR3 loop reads CASSSRDRGHGRRGYTF. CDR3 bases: TGTGCCAGCAGCTCCCGGGACAGGGGGCATGGTCGTCGGGGCTACACCTTC. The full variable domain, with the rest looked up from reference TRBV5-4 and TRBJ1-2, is ETGVTQSPTHLIKTRGQQVTLRCSSQSGHNTVSWYQQALGQGPQFIFQYYREEENGRGNFPPRFSGLQFPNYSSELNVNALELDDSALYLCASSSRDRGHGRRGYTFGSGTRLTVV.

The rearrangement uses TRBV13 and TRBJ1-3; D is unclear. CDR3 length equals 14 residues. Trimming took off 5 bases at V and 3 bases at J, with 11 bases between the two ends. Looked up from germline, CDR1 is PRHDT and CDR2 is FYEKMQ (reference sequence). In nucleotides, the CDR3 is TGTGCCAGCAGCCCGCTGCCCGGTGGAAACACCATATATTTT. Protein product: CASSPLPGGNTIYF.

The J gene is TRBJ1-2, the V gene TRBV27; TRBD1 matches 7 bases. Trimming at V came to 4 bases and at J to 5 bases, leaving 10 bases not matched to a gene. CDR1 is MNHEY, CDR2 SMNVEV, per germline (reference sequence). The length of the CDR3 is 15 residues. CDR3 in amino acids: CASSSAQGLAYGYTF. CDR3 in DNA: TGTGCCAGCAGTTCCGCACAGGGGTTAGCGTATGGCTACACCTTC.

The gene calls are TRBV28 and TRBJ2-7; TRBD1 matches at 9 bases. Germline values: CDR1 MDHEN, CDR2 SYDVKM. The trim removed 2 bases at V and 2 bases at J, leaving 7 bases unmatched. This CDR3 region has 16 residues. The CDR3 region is CASSLGWTGDAYEQYF. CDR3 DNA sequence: TGTGCCAGCAGTTTAGGGTGGACAGGGGACGCCTACGAGCAGTACTTC.

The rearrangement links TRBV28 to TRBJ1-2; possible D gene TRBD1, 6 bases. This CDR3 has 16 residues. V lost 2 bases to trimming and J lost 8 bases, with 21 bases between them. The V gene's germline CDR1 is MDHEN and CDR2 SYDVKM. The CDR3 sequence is CASSLKRDPGRGGYTF. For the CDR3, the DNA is TGTGCCAGCAGTTTAAAACGAGACCCAGGAAGGGGGGGCTACACCTTC.

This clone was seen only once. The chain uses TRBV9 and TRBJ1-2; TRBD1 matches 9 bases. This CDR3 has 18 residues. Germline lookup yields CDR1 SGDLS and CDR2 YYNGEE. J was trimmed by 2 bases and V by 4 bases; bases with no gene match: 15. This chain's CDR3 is CASSPLRDRDDRNYGYTF. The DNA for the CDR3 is TGTGCCAGCAGCCCGCTACGGGACAGGGATGATAGAAACTATGGCTACACCTTC.